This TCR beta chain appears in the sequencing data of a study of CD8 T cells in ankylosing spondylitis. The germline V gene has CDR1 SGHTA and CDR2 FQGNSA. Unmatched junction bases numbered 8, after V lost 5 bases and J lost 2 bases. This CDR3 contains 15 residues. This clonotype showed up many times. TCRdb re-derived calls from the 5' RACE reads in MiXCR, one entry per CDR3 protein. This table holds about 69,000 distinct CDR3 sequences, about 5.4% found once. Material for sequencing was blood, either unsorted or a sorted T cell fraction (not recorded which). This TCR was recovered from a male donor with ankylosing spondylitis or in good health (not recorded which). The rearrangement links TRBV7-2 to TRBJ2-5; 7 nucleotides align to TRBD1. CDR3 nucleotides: TGTGCCAGCAGCCCCTGGCAGGGGGTTCAAGAGACCCAGTACTTC. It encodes CASSPWQGVQETQYF.